These 18 T cell receptor beta chains share one sample of origin, sequenced in a study of T cell responses to AZD1222 COVID-19 vaccine. The method was immunoSEQ multiplex PCR; TCRdb's version includes in-frame clones alone and lacks a portion of them. The profile shows some 200,000 clones, more than 75% of them singletons. The sequenced sample was peripheral blood, obtained on day 0 of AZD1222 vaccination. The receptors shown here come from an adult in good health.

The chain combines TRBV4-1 with TRBJ1-3, with a tentative D call TRBD1 (5 bases). Germline assignment: CDR1 MGHRA and CDR2 YSYEKL. V was pared by 4 bases and J by 0 bases, with 22 bases between. This CDR3 comprises 19 residues. CDR3 DNA sequence: TGCGCCAGCAGCCCTCAAGGCCCCCGTTCTAGGGGCTCTGGAAACACCATATATTTT. Encoded protein: CASSPQGPRSRGSGNTIYF.

The genes are TRBV7-3 and TRBJ2-1, with 12 bases lining up with TRBD2. J was trimmed by 5 bases and V by 1 base; bases with no gene match: 3. Germline CDR1 and CDR2: SGHTA and FQGTGA. CDR3 length: 16 amino acids. CDR3 DNA: TGTGCCAGCAGCTTAAGTCGACTAGCGGGGGACAATGAGCAGTTCTTC. This translates into CASSLSRLAGDNEQFF.

The chain joins TRBV29-1 to TRBJ2-1; a possible D gene is TRBD2 (6 bases). V lost 5 bases, J lost 0 bases, and 11 bases lay in between. This CDR3 is built from 14 residues. Per the germline V gene, CDR1 is SQVTM and CDR2 is ANQGSEA. In nucleotides, the CDR3 is TGCAGCGTTTTCGGGGGAGTCTCCTACAATGAGCAGTTCTTC. Its protein is CSVFGGVSYNEQFF.

This clone was recorded a few times. The chain links TRBV19 to TRBJ2-5; 9 bases line up with TRBD1. The CDR3 extends over 16 amino acids. Germline CDR1 reads LNHDA; CDR2 reads SQIVND (reference sequence). The trim removed 5 bases at V and 3 bases at J, leaving 10 bases unmatched. CDR3 region: CASSAGTGRNEETQYF. The CDR3 coding sequence is TGTGCCAGTAGTGCCGGGACAGGGCGCAATGAAGAGACCCAGTACTTC.

The chain links TRBV18 to TRBJ2-1, with D uncertain. CDR1 KGHSH and CDR2 LQKENI come from the germline V gene. V lost 4 bases to trimming and J lost 3 bases, with 7 bases between them. The CDR3 covers 13 residues. CDR3 protein: CASSRGRYNEQFF. The CDR3 DNA is TGTGCCAGCTCACGTGGACGCTACAATGAGCAGTTCTTC.

V and J are TRBV18 and TRBJ2-7, with D perhaps matching TRBD1 or TRBD2 (6 bases each). The V end lost 3 bases, the J end lost 3 bases, and 21 bases lay between the germline ends. Germline V gene sequence: CDR1 KGHSH, CDR2 LQKENI. The CDR3 is 17 residues long. The CDR3 bases are TGTGCCAGCTCACCCCCAGGGGTGCGGACTACCAACTACGAGCAGTACTTC. This sequence encodes CASSPPGVRTTNYEQYF.

This rearrangement joins TRBV2 to TRBJ2-2; the D gene is possibly TRBD2 (6 bases). Germline values: CDR1 SNHLY, CDR2 FYNNEI. The CDR3 is made up of 17 amino acids. Trimming stripped 4 bases from V and 4 bases from J, with 19 bases between. The CDR3 nucleotides are TGTGCCAGCAGTGTGCGGGACTCCGTGAGACTCACCGGGGAGCTGTTTTTT. Its protein is CASSVRDSVRLTGELFF.

J is TRBJ2-1 and V is TRBV27, with D unclear. CDR3 length: 14 residues. The germline V and J ends were trimmed by 5 bases and 2 bases, with 10 bases remaining between them. Germline assignment: CDR1 MNHEY and CDR2 SMNVEV (reference sequence). The CDR3 is CASSPEGPYNEQFF. DNA of the CDR3: TGTGCCAGCAGTCCGGAAGGGCCCTACAATGAGCAGTTCTTC.

This chain links TRBV18 with TRBJ1-5, with TRBD1 matching 8 bases. Germline V gives CDR1 KGHSH, CDR2 LQKENI. Trimming took 3 bases from V and 4 from J; bases not matched to a gene: 5. The CDR3 runs 15 residues. In DNA, the CDR3 is TGTGCCAGCTCACCCGGACAGGGAGAGAATCAGCCCCAGCATTTT. Translating gives CASSPGQGENQPQHF.

This clone was detected once. V and J are TRBV19 and TRBJ1-5; D unresolved. The CDR3 totals 12 residues. Germline lookup yields CDR1 LNHDA and CDR2 SQIVND (reference sequence). The V and J ends lost 4 bases and 4 bases respectively, with 5 bases between them. CDR3 sequence: CASSNSNQPQHF. The CDR3 DNA reads as TGTGCCAGTAGTAACTCTAATCAGCCCCAGCATTTT.

This clone was seen only once. The J gene is TRBJ2-4, the V gene TRBV28, with D tentatively TRBD1 or TRBD2 (5 bases each). V shed 6 bases and J shed 0 bases, with 12 bases lying between them. In germline, CDR1 is MDHEN, CDR2 SYDVKM. The CDR3 contains 15 residues. CDR3 loop: CASRPGAGAKNIQYF. CDR3 bases: TGTGCCAGCAGACCTGGGGCGGGAGCCAAAAACATTCAGTACTTC. Full variable domain (outside the CDR3, taken from reference TRBV28 and TRBJ2-4): DVKVTQSSRYLVKRTGEKVFLECVQDMDHENMFWYRQDPGLGLRLIYFSYDVKMKEKGDIPEGYSVSREKKERFSLILESASTNQTSMYLCASRPGAGAKNIQYFGAGTRLSVL.

The rearrangement links TRBV7-9 to TRBJ1-2, with TRBD1 matching 7 bases. Looked up from germline, CDR1 is SEHNR and CDR2 is FQNEAQ (reference sequence). This CDR3 is built from 15 residues. V dropped 6 bases and J dropped 2; count of bases not matched to a gene: 9. The CDR3 bases are TGTGCCAGCAGTCCCCCCGTGGACAGGAACTATGGCTACACCTTC. Translated: CASSPPVDRNYGYTF.

The chain is built from TRBV29-1 and TRBJ1-4; the D gene is possibly TRBD1 (5 bases). The V end lost 4 bases, the J end lost 2 bases, and 17 bases lay between the germline ends. In germline, CDR1 is SQVTM, CDR2 ANQGSEA. This CDR3 is 16 amino acids long. In DNA, the CDR3 is TGCAGCGTTGGGGGCATCCCCGAGGTGACTAATGAAAAACTGTTTTTT. Protein product: CSVGGIPEVTNEKLFF.

This chain connects TRBV2 to TRBJ2-5, with D perhaps TRBD1 (6 bases). Germline CDR1 reads SNHLY; CDR2 reads FYNNEI. This CDR3 is 13 amino acids long. V lost 6 bases and J 1 base, leaving 9 bases between the germline ends. This chain's CDR3 is CASSRDIQETQYF. The CDR3 region has the DNA TGTGCCAGCAGCCGGGACATCCAAGAGACCCAGTACTTC. Full variable domain (rest looked up from reference TRBV2 and TRBJ2-5): EPEVTQTPSHQVTQMGQEVILRCVPISNHLYFYWYRQILGQKVEFLVSFYNNEISEKSEIFDDQFSVERPDGSNFTLKIRSTKLEDSAMYFCASSRDIQETQYFGPGTRLLVL.

Points on this clone: Other DNA variants within this sample encode the same CDR3. The chain joins TRBV20-1 to TRBJ1-2; D is unclear. The CDR3 has 11 amino acids. V lost 6 bases to trimming and J lost 4 bases, with 9 bases between them. Germline lookup yields CDR1 DFQATT and CDR2 SNEGSKA (reference sequence). CDR3 coding DNA: TGCAGTGCCCCTCGACCCTATGGCTACACCTTC. As protein: CSAPRPYGYTF.

This clone came up once. This sequence joins TRBV11-2 and TRBJ1-6; D remains ambiguous. Trimming shortened V by 3 bases and J by 10 bases, and 7 bases separated the two germline ends. CDR3 size: 12 residues. The germline V gene encodes CDR1 SGHAT and CDR2 FQNNGV. The CDR3 nucleotides are TGTGCCAGCAGCTTGGAGAGGTCACCCCTCCACTTT. It yields the protein CASSLERSPLHF. Filled out from reference TRBV11-2 and TRBJ1-6, the complete variable domain reads EAGVAQSPRYKIIEKRQSVAFWCNPISGHATLYWYQQILGQGPKLLIQFQNNGVVDDSQLPKDRFSAERLKGVDSTLKIQPAKLEDSAVYLCASSLERSPLHFGNGTRLTVT.

J is TRBJ2-5 and V is TRBV5-8, with D perhaps matching TRBD2 (6 bases). V lost 4 bases and J lost 2, with 15 bases in between. Germline V gene data show CDR1 as SGHTS and CDR2 as YDEGEE. The CDR3 extends over 15 amino acids. CDR3 sequence reads: CASSRGTSQQETQYF. In DNA, the CDR3 is TGTGCCAGCAGCCGGGGGACTTCCCAACAAGAGACCCAGTACTTC.

This rearrangement joins TRBV7-2 to TRBJ2-7; D possibly corresponds to TRBD2 (5 bases). With 2 bases removed from V and 6 bases from J, the gap between germline ends came to 11 bases. The CDR3 spans 13 residues. The germline V gene encodes CDR1 SGHTA and CDR2 FQGNSA. CDR3: CASSLFGESEQYF. DNA for the CDR3: TGTGCCAGCAGCTTATTCGGGGAGAGCGAGCAGTACTTC.